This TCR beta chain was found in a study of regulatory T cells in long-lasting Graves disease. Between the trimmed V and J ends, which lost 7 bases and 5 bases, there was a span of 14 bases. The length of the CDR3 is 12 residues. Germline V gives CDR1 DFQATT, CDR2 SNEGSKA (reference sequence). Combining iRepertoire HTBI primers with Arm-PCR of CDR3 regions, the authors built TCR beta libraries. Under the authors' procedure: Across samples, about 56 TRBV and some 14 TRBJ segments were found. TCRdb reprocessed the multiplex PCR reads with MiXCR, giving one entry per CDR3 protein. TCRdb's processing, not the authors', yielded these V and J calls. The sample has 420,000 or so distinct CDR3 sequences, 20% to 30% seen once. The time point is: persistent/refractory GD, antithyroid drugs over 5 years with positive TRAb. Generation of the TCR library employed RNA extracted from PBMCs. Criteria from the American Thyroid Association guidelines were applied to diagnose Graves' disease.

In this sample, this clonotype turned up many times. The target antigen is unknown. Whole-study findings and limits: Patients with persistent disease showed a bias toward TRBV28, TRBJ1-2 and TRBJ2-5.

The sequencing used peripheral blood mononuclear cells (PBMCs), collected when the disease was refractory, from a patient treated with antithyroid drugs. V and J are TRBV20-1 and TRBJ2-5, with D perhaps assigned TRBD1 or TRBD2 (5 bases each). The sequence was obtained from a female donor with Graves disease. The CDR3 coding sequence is TGCAGTGGACAGTCAGGGACCGAGACCCAGTACTTC. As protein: CSGQSGTETQYF.